Described below is a single TCR beta chain sequence and its context. Its antigen has not been determined. No quality values exist for individual bases; no much larger clone is one base distant. This sample was included in a study of control samples from healthy donors and cancer patients (TCRdb year 2020). The library was prepared using the immunoSEQ multiplex PCR assay. This is the immuneACCESS table as TCRdb keeps it, with only in-frame sequences that have V and J called. A part of the clones is gone; compared with another copy, unresolved V genes explain less than half, and the rest is unexplained. The sample yields fewer than 500,000 clones; roughly 90% were counted once. The top ten constitute approximately 6.3% of the sample. The germline V gene specifies SGDLS as CDR1 and YYNGEE as CDR2. The germline ends are 15 bases apart after V is trimmed by 0 bases and J by 2 bases. Taken from cysteine to phenylalanine, the CDR3 has 16 residues. Here the CDR3 DNA is all that survives: 48 bases in frame from base 1.

Sequenced input: PBMCs. Recombination linked TRBV9 to TRBJ2-7, with the D gene not clear enough to name. The TCR sequence derives from a man aged 35-49 years with head and neck cancer. For the CDR3, the sequence is CASSVEGGKTPYEQYF. The DNA sequence reads TGTGCCAGCAGCGTAGAGGGCGGCAAAACTCCCTACGAGCAGTACTTC.